This record covers a single TCR beta chain. What it recognizes is unknown. This sample is part of a study of early T cells in non-severe SARS-CoV-2 infection. The overall study: Sequencing targeted bulk RNA from unsorted whole blood, leaving chains unpaired. Points from the study as a whole: CD4 and private specificities were missed by VDJdb matching, which favored anti-spike CD8 responses.

This CDR3 is 17 amino acids long. The trim removed 1 base at V and 0 bases at J, leaving 8 bases unmatched. Germline-derived CDR1 and CDR2 are MGHDK and SYGVNS. Individual cDNA molecules were tagged with unique molecular identifiers. One entry per CDR3 protein, called by TCRdb with MiXCR from the 5' RACE reads. Altogether about 79,000 distinct CDR3 sequences are present, about 12% being singletons, with the ten largest covering about 6.1%. V and J are TRBV25-1 and TRBJ1-1; 7 nucleotides line up with TRBD1. Sequencing was done on a sample of whole blood. The TCR originated in an adult who was a healthcare worker with PCR-confirmed SARS-CoV-2 infection or an uninfected control (not recorded which). CDR3 nucleotide sequence: TGTGCCAGCAGTGAATGGGGGTCAGGGGGTTTGAACACTGAAGCTTTCTTT. Translation: CASSEWGSGGLNTEAFF.